This TCR beta chain was observed in a study of T cells after yellow fever vaccination (dated by TCRdb to between 2019 and 2020). Turning to the overall study: The SMART-Seq v4 Ultra Low Input RNA kit was used to prepare libraries from fractions with low cell numbers. To follow T-cell clones before and after primary and booster YFV17D yellow fever vaccination, bulk TCR alpha and beta repertoires were sequenced over time. Two healthy male donors made up the cohort, one aged 18 to 29 years and the other aged 30 to 40 years. Blood was collected at multiple timepoints before and after primary and secondary immunization, and bulk PBMC replicates and cell subsets were isolated. What the work shows at the level of the full study, not this receptor alone: Only a couple of donors were included in the study, so the extent to which the findings can be generalized is limited. Most clones expanded after primary vaccination (almost 98% of CD4 and over 80% of CD8) were re-detected after the booster, suggesting that broad memory maintenance occurred. Computational filtering was required because FACS-sorted repertoires could contain abundant contaminating clonotypes from the bulk population. A small fraction of clonotypes appeared in both the CD4 and CD8 compartments, likely as a result of convergent recombination. The secondary T-cell response was found to be weaker but faster than the primary response, with a peak reached on day 5 rather than on day 15.

According to the study, the label for this sample's treatment or condition signals: live attenuated yellow fever vaccine strain. At each blood-draw timepoint, two biological replicates of bulk PBMCs were obtained. PBMCs were isolated from peripheral blood using a standard Ficoll-Paque protocol. TriZol was used to extract RNA from bulk PBMCs, CD4 and CD8 fractions, and dextramer-positive and dextramer-negative fractions. Sequencing relied on an Illumina NovaSeq 6000. Synthesis of TCR cDNA relied on 5'RACE template switching, a step that introduced a universal primer site along with unique molecular identifiers. Priming for cDNA synthesis came from both the TCR alpha and TCR beta constant segments. Library amplification used two PCR steps, and the second PCR step added sample barcodes and sequencing adapters. Sequencing of libraries was done on Illumina HiSeq 2500 (2x100 bp) or NovaSeq (2x150 bp). On the authors' methods: MIGEC handled demultiplexing of reads and collapsing into UMI consensus sequences, while MiXCR performed V(D)J alignment. Vaccine-responding clonotypes were identified with edgeR using replicate PBMC samples, with FDR below 0.01 and a log2 fold change above 5 up to day 15 being required. Each bulk clonotype received a CD4 or CD8 identity based on whether the sequenced CD4 or CD8 repertoire contained that clonotype at higher abundance. The raw public reads went through TCRdb reprocessing: fastp at Q25, MiXCR clone calling, in-frame beta chains kept. Here each entry gathers all rows of one CDR3 protein and keeps the most common genes and DNA. TCRdb's processing, not the authors' own work, is the source of the V and J calls. The sample data list some 320,000 distinct CDR3 sequences, and around 4.3% of these were observed just once. The ten largest clones take up approximately 19% of the sample.

For this clonotype: Its antigen specificity is not known. Base qualities are not recorded, but no much larger clone differs from it by a single base.

V is pruned by 4 bases and J by 5 bases, leaving 12 bases of the junction without a gene match. From its cysteine to its phenylalanine, the CDR3 spans 17 amino acids. The sequence is cut down to CDR3 DNA, 51 bases in frame from base 1. The sample in question was PBMCs, obtained 15 days after the yellow fever booster vaccination. The clonotype originates from a man between 18 and 29 years old who received the YFV17D yellow fever vaccine. The V and J genes are TRBV12-3 or TRBV12-4 and TRBJ2-2, and TRBD2 aligns with 8 junction nucleotides. The CDR3 protein: CASSWAWAGGRTGELFF. Here is the DNA: TGTGCCAGCAGTTGGGCTTGGGCGGGGGGTAGGACCGGGGAGCTGTTTTTT.